This T cell receptor (beta chain) was recorded in a study of PD-1 and CTLA-4 blockade in melanoma. Data came from immunoSEQ multiplex PCR; TCRdb stores just in-frame clones and leaves some out. The sample records about 31,000 clones, less than 95% being singletons. CDR3 length equals 15 residues. The germline V gene encodes CDR1 GTSNPN and CDR2 SVGIG (reference sequence). The V end was cut by 0 bases, the J end by 4 bases, with 13 bases between. This receptor was identified in a human donor with melanoma. The chain joins TRBV30 to TRBJ1-5; possible D gene TRBD1, 5 bases. The source was CD8+ T cells from peripheral blood, collected from a patient given anti-PD-1 treatment. The CDR3 DNA follows: TGTGCCTGGAGTGTAAAAGGGGCCACTAATCAGCCCCAGCATTTT. This encodes CAWSVKGATNQPQHF.